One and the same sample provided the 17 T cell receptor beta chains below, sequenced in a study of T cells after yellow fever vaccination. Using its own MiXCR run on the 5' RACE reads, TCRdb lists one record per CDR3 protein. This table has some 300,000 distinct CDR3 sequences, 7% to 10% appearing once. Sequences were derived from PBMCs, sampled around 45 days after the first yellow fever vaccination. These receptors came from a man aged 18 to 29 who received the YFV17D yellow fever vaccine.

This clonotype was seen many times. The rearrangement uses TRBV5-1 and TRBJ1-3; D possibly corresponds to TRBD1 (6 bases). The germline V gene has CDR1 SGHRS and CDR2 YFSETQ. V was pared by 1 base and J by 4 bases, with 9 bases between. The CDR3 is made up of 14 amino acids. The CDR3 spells CASSLTGPGNTIYF. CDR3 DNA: TGCGCCAGCAGCTTGACAGGGCCAGGAAACACCATATATTTT.

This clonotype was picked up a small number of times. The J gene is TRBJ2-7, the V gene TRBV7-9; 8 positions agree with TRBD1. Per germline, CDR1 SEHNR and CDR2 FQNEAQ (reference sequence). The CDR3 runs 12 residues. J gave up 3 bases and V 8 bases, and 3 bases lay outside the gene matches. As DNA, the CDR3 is TGTGCCAGCGGCGGGACAGGCTACGAGCAGTACGTC. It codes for CASGGTGYEQYV.

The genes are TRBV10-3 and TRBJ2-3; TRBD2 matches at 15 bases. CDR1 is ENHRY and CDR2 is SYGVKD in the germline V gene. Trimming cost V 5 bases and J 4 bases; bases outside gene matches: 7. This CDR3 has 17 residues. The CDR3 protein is CAISFARTSGGADTQYF. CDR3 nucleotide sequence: TGTGCCATCAGTTTTGCCCGGACTAGCGGGGGGGCAGATACGCAGTATTTT.

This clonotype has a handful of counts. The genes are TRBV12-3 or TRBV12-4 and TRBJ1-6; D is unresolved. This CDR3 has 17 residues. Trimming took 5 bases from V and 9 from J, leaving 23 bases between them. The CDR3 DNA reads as TGTGCCAGCAGTCGGACGGGCCCCGTAAGATGGCGTTCACCCCTCCACTTT. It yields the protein CASSRTGPVRWRSPLHF.

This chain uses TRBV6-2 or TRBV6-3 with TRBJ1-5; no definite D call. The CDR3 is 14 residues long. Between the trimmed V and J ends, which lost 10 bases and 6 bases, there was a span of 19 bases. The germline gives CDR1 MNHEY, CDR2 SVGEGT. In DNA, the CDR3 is TGTGCCACCTCTCTGCGAGGCCTTGGTCAGCCCCAGCATTTT. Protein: CATSLRGLGQPQHF.

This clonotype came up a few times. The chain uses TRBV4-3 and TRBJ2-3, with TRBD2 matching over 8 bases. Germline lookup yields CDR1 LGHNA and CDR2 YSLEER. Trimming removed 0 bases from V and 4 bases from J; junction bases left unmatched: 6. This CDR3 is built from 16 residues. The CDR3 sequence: CASSQEPGGPPDTQYF. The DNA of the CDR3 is TGCGCCAGCAGCCAAGAGCCGGGGGGGCCGCCAGATACGCAGTATTTT.

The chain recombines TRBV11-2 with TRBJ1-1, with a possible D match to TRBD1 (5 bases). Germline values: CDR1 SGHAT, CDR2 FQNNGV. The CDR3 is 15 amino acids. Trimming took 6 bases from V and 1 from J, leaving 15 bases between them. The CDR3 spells CASRIPGRSNTEAFF. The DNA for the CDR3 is TGTGCCAGCAGAATACCGGGACGGTCGAACACTGAAGCTTTCTTT.

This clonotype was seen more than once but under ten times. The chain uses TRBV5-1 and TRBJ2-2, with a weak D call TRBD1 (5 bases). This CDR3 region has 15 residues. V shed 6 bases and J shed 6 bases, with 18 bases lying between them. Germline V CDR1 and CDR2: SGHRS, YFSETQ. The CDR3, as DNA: TGCGCCAGCACCGCAGTTCAGGGTTTATCCGGGGAGCTGTTTTTT. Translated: CASTAVQGLSGELFF.

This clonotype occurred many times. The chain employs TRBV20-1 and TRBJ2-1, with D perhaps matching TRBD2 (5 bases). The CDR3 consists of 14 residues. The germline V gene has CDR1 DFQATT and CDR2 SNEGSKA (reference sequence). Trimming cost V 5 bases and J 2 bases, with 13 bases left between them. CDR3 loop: CSALRGGAYNEQFF. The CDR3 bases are TGCAGTGCTCTCCGGGGTGGAGCCTACAATGAGCAGTTCTTC.

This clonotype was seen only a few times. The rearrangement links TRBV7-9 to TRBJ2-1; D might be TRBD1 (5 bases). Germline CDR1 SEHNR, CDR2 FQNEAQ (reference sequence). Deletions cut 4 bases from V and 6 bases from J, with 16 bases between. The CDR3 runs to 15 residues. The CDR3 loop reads CASSYTFNRPNEQFF. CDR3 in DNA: TGTGCCAGCAGCTATACATTCAACAGGCCCAATGAGCAGTTCTTC.

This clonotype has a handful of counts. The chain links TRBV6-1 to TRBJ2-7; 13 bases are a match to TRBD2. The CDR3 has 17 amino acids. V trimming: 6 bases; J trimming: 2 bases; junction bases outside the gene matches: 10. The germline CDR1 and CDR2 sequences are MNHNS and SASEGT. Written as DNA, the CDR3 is TGTGCCAGCAGCCGGACTAGCGGGGGCTTTGAAGCCTACGAGCAGTACGTC. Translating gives CASSRTSGGFEAYEQYV.

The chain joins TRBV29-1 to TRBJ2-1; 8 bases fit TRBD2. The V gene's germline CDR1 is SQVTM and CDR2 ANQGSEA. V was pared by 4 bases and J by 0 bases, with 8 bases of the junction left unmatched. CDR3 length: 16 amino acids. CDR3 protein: CSVGGLGQSSYNEQFF. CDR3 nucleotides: TGCAGCGTTGGGGGACTAGGTCAGAGCTCCTACAATGAGCAGTTCTTC.

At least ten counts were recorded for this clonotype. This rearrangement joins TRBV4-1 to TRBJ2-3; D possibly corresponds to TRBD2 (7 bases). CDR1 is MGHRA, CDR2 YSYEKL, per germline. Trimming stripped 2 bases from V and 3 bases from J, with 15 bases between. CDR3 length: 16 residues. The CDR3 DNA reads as TGCGCCAGCAGCCAACCTAGAAGGGGGGGGACAGATACGCAGTATTTT. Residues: CASSQPRRGGTDTQYF.

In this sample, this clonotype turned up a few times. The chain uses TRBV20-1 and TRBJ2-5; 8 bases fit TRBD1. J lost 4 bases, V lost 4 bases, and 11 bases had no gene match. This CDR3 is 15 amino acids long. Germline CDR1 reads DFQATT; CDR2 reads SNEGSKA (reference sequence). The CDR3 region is CSATDPRGPRETQYF. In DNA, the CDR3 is TGCAGTGCTACAGATCCCAGGGGGCCGCGAGAGACCCAGTACTTC.

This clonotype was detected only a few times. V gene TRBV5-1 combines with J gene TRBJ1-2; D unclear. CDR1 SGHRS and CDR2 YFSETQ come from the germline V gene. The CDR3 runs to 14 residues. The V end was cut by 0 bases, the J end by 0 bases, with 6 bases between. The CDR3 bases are TGCGCCAGCAGCTTGGTTGGATCTAACTATGGCTACACCTTC. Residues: CASSLVGSNYGYTF.

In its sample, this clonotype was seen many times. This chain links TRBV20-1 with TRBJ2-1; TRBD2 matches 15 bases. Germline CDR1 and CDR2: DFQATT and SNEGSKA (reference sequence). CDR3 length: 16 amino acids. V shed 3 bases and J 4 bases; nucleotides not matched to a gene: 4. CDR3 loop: CSASRGLAGGYNEQFF. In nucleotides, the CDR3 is TGCAGTGCTAGTCGGGGACTAGCGGGGGGATACAATGAGCAGTTCTTC.

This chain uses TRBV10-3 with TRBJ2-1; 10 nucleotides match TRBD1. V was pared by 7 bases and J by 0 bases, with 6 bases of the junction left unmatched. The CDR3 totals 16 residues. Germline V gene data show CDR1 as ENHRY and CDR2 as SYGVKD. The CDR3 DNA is TGTGCCATCACCGAGACAGGGGGCAACTCCTACAATGAGCAGTTCTTC. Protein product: CAITETGGNSYNEQFF.